Listed below are T cell receptor beta chains from one sample, sequenced in a study of OX40 agonist ivuxolimab in advanced cancers. The repertoire was sequenced with immunoSEQ multiplex PCR; TCRdb's copy has only in-frame clones and lacks some. This repertoire shows 45,000 to 60,000 clones, approximately 91% found once; its top ten account for 3.8%. This specimen consisted of CD4+ or CD8+ T cells sorted from blood, obtained in a trial of the OX40 agonist ivuxolimab. The receptors derive from an adult with an advanced solid tumor such as melanoma, head and neck, liver or kidney cancer. Both conserved end residues are part of each CDR3. The D gene is left open where the match is weak. Clone size appears in some rows only: once, few, many, or a class for an expanded clone.

DNA	CDR3	size	D	J	V
TGTGCCAGCAGCTTAGTTAGCGGGAGACCCAACGAGCAGTACTTC	CASSLVSGRPNEQYF	once	TRBD2	TRBJ2-7	TRBV7-2
TGCGCCAGCAGCCAAGCCCAGACGGGAGCCTACGAGCAGTACTTC	CASSQAQTGAYEQYF	NA	NA	TRBJ2-7	TRBV4-3
TGTGCCACCAGCAGAGATGTGATCCCCGGGGGGATCCAAGAGACCCAGTACTTC	CATSRDVIPGGIQETQYF	NA	TRBD2	TRBJ2-5	TRBV15
TGTGCCACCAGCAGAGTGCGACAGGGGGCCGGGGAGCTGTTTTTT	CATSRVRQGAGELFF	NA	TRBD1	TRBJ2-2	TRBV15
TGTGCCTGGAGTGTATGGAACTATGGCTACACCTTC	CAWSVWNYGYTF	NA	NA	TRBJ1-2	TRBV30
TGTGCTAGTGGTGTGTGGGAGGGCTCCTACAATGAGCAGTTCTTC	CASGVWEGSYNEQFF	NA	TRBD2	TRBJ2-1	TRBV12-5
TGCGCCAGCAGCTTTATGGGAACGGATGAGCAGTTCTTC	CASSFMGTDEQFF	NA	NA	TRBJ2-1	TRBV5-1
TGTGCCAGCAGCTTAGAACTAGCGGGAGGACCGGATGAGCAGTTCTTC	CASSLELAGGPDEQFF	NA	TRBD2	TRBJ2-1	TRBV7-6
TGTGCCAGCAGCTTGGGACTAGCGGGAGGCATGGATGAGCAGTTCTTC	CASSLGLAGGMDEQFF	NA	TRBD2	TRBJ2-1	TRBV5-4
TGTGCCTGGGGACTAGCGGACTACGAGCAGTACTTC	CAWGLADYEQYF	medium-sized	TRBD2	TRBJ2-7	TRBV30
TGTGCCAGCAGTTACTCGGGACAGGAGACCCAGTACTTC	CASSYSGQETQYF	NA	TRBD1	TRBJ2-5	TRBV6-5
TGCGCCAGCAGCCAAGTCGGGAGGGATGGCGAGCAGTACTTC	CASSQVGRDGEQYF	NA	TRBD2	TRBJ2-7	TRBV4-1
TGTGCCAGCAGCCACGGGACAGTGGATCAGCCCCAGCATTTT	CASSHGTVDQPQHF	NA	TRBD1	TRBJ1-5	TRBV5-4
TGTGCCAGCAGCTCCGGACTAGCGGGCGCAAATACGCAGTATTTT	CASSSGLAGANTQYF	NA	TRBD2	TRBJ2-3	TRBV5-6
TGCGCCAGCGCCAAACTAGCGGGAGGACCCGCCAATGAGCAGTTCTTC	CASAKLAGGPANEQFF	NA	TRBD2	TRBJ2-1	TRBV4-3
TGTGCCAGCAGTTCTATCAGGGGACTAGCGGGAGGGCGAACGCAGTATTTT	CASSSIRGLAGGRTQYF	NA	TRBD2	TRBJ2-3	TRBV27
TGTGCCAGCAGCTTAGGTCTGAACACTGAAGCTTTCTTT	CASSLGLNTEAFF	once	NA	TRBJ1-1	TRBV11-2
TGTGCCAGCAGCGTAGGATTAACAGATACGCAGTATTTT	CASSVGLTDTQYF	NA	NA	TRBJ2-3	TRBV27
TGTGCAAGTCGCTTAGGGTGGCTAGCGGGGGCCACAGATACGCAGTATTTT	CASRLGWLAGATDTQYF	NA	NA	TRBJ2-3	TRBV12-2
TGTGCCAGCAGCGTAGGTGTTAGGACATCCTACAATGAGCAGTTCTTC	CASSVGVRTSYNEQFF	medium-sized	NA	TRBJ2-1	TRBV9
TGTGCCAGCAGCCAAGAGACTAGCGTCTACGAGCAGTACTTC	CASSQETSVYEQYF	NA	TRBD2	TRBJ2-7	TRBV4-2
TGTGCCAGTAGTACAGGGACTAGCGGGACCTACGAGCAGTACTTC	CASSTGTSGTYEQYF	NA	TRBD2	TRBJ2-7	TRBV19
TGCGCCAGCAGCCAAGATCTGGGGGGAGGGCCATGGGGTGAGCAGTTCTTC	CASSQDLGGGPWGEQFF	NA	TRBD2	TRBJ2-1	TRBV4-1
TGTGCCAGCAGTTATGAACCAGCAGGCAATGAGCAGTTCTTC	CASSYEPAGNEQFF	NA	NA	TRBJ2-1	TRBV6-5
TGTGCCAGCAGCCCACGGACAGGGGGCGGTCAGCCCCAGCATTTT	CASSPRTGGGQPQHF	NA	TRBD1	TRBJ1-5	TRBV28
TGTGCCAGCCGGGGGGACTACGGCTACGAGCAGTACTTC	CASRGDYGYEQYF	NA	TRBD2	TRBJ2-7	TRBV7-9
TGTGCCAGCAGTGAAGCGGGACTAGCGGCCGATACGCAGTATTTT	CASSEAGLAADTQYF	NA	TRBD2	TRBJ2-3	TRBV2
TGTGCCAGCAGTCCCGTCGTAGCGGGGGGGGATGAGCAGTTCTTC	CASSPVVAGGDEQFF	NA	TRBD2	TRBJ2-1	TRBV27
TGTGCCATCAGTGAGGCCGGCCCCACACCTGCGGCTAACTATGGCTACACCTTC	CAISEAGPTPAANYGYTF	NA	NA	TRBJ1-2	TRBV10-3
TGTGCCAGCAGCGGCCCGAACGGGGCGACAGATACGCAGTATTTT	CASSGPNGATDTQYF	once	NA	TRBJ2-3	TRBV5-4
TGCGCCAGCAGCCAAGAAGGGTTCCAAGAGACCCAGTACTTC	CASSQEGFQETQYF	NA	NA	TRBJ2-5	TRBV4-3
TGCGCCAGCAGCCAAGATTCACTAGCGGCCTCCTACGAGCAGTACTTC	CASSQDSLAASYEQYF	once	TRBD2	TRBJ2-7	TRBV4-1
TGTGCTAGTGGTACCACGACAGGGCGAGAGACCCAGTACTTC	CASGTTTGRETQYF	NA	TRBD1	TRBJ2-5	TRBV12-5
TGTGCCAGTAGTCCCGAGTCCGGGATGTCCTACGAGCAGTACTTC	CASSPESGMSYEQYF	NA	NA	TRBJ2-7	TRBV19
TGTGCCACCAGCAGAGAATACGGGAGGGGCAACGAGCAGTACTTC	CATSREYGRGNEQYF	NA	TRBD2	TRBJ2-7	TRBV15
TGCGCCAGCAGCCAAGATCACAGGGCTGTCGCTAATGAGCAGTTCTTC	CASSQDHRAVANEQFF	NA	NA	TRBJ2-1	TRBV4-3
TGTGCCAGCAGCTTAGTGGGGGGCCGGGACGAGCAGTACTTC	CASSLVGGRDEQYF	NA	NA	TRBJ2-7	TRBV7-2
TGTGCCAGTAGTAAAGGGACTAGCTACGAGCAGTACTTC	CASSKGTSYEQYF	NA	TRBD2	TRBJ2-7	TRBV19
TGTGCCAGCAGTTTAAGCGGGGAAAGCTCCTACGAGCAGTACTTC	CASSLSGESSYEQYF	NA	TRBD2	TRBJ2-7	TRBV27
TGCGCCAGCAGCCAAGATCGGTGGAGCGTCGGGAACACCGGGGAGCTGTTTTTT	CASSQDRWSVGNTGELFF	NA	NA	TRBJ2-2	TRBV4-3
TGCGCCAGCAGTAACAGCGGGTACGAGCAGTACTTC	CASSNSGYEQYF	NA	NA	TRBJ2-7	TRBV10-2
TGTGCCAGCAGCCCAAGGGGGACAGGAAGCACAGATACGCAGTATTTT	CASSPRGTGSTDTQYF	NA	TRBD1	TRBJ2-3	TRBV7-8
TGCGCCAGCAGCCCGACCGGGACAGGGGGTGAAAAACTGTTTTTT	CASSPTGTGGEKLFF	NA	TRBD1	TRBJ1-4	TRBV4-3
TGTGCCAGTACGCCACGGGACCGCCTAGGTTACGAGCAGTACTTC	CASTPRDRLGYEQYF	NA	NA	TRBJ2-7	TRBV19
TGTGCCAGCAGCCTAGCAGGAAGGGGGACTTTCGGGGAGACCCAGTACTTC	CASSLAGRGTFGETQYF	NA	NA	TRBJ2-5	TRBV9
TGCGCCAGCAGCCCGGGACAGGGGGATGAGCAGTTCTTC	CASSPGQGDEQFF	few	TRBD1	TRBJ2-1	TRBV4-1
TGTGCCAGCAGTCGTCCCGACAGGGGCACCTACAATGAGCAGTTCTTC	CASSRPDRGTYNEQFF	NA	TRBD1	TRBJ2-1	TRBV28
TGTGCCAGCAGCTTAGTGGACGGCACAGATACGCAGTATTTT	CASSLVDGTDTQYF	NA	NA	TRBJ2-3	TRBV7-9
TGCGCCAGCAGCCAAGATCGACTAGCGGAGCAGTACTTC	CASSQDRLAEQYF	NA	TRBD2	TRBJ2-7	TRBV4-3
TGTGCCAGCAGCCCACCCACCGGGACAGGTTACTACGAGCAGTACTTC	CASSPPTGTGYYEQYF	NA	TRBD1	TRBJ2-7	TRBV7-9